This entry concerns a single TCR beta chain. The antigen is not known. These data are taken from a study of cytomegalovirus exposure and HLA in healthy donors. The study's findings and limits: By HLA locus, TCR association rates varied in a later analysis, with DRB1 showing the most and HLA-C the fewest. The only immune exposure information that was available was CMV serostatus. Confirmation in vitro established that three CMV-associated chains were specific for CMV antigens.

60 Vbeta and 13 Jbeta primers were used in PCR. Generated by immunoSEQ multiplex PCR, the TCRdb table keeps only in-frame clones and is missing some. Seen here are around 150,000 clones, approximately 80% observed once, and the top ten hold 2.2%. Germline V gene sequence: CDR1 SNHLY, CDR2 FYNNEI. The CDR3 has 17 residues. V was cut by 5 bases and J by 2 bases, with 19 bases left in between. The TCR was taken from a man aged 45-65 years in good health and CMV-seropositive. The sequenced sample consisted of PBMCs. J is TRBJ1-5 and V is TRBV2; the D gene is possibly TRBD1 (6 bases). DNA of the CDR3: TGTGCCAGCAGTCTTTTCGCTCGGACAGATGGCAATCAGCCCCAGCATTTT. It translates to CASSLFARTDGNQPQHF. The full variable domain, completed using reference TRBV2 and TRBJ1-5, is EPEVTQTPSHQVTQMGQEVILRCVPISNHLYFYWYRQILGQKVEFLVSFYNNEISEKSEIFDDQFSVERPDGSNFTLKIRSTKLEDSAMYFCASSLFARTDGNQPQHFGDGTRLSIL.